The 6 T cell receptor beta chains below come from one sample, sequenced in a study of response to subunit inactivated influenza vaccine. TCRdb re-called the RT-PCR reads through MiXCR, storing one row per CDR3 protein. Among more than 450,000 distinct CDR3 sequences listed, approximately 11% were seen once. The sample was also reused in another study, on T cells expressing NK-cell markers. That paper adds: For TCR beta, cDNA was produced by 5'RACE template switching with UMIs.

Specimen: PBMCs from blood, collected on the day of vaccination. The receptors were sampled from a man aged 45-65 years who received an inactivated influenza vaccine.

This clonotype was observed a few times. CDR3 loop: CATSPPGTFGEKLFF. In nucleotides, the CDR3 is TGTGCCACCAGCCCACCTGGGACATTTGGAGAAAAACTGTTTTTT. V is TRBV15 and J is TRBJ1-4; D possibly corresponds to TRBD1 (6 bases). Trimming removed 5 bases from V and 8 bases from J, with 18 bases in between. Germline CDR1 reads LNHNV; CDR2 reads YYDKDF (reference sequence). This CDR3 spans 15 amino acids.

This rearrangement joins TRBV7-9 to TRBJ2-2; D unresolved. CDR1 and CDR2 (germline): SEHNR, FQNEAQ (reference sequence). The CDR3 spans 15 residues. The germline V and J ends were trimmed by 6 bases and 1 base, with 12 bases remaining between them. The CDR3 DNA follows: TGTGCCAGCAGTCAAATAACGAAGAACACCGGGGAGCTGTTTTTT. It yields the protein CASSQITKNTGELFF.

The chain uses TRBV27 and TRBJ1-1; D gene unclear. This CDR3 has 13 amino acids. V dropped 3 bases and J dropped 5 bases, with 10 bases sitting between them. From germline, CDR1 is MNHEY and CDR2 SMNVEV (reference sequence). Here the CDR3 DNA reads TGTGCCAGCAGTTTCATCGGCGGAACTGAAGCTTTCTTT. Protein sequence: CASSFIGGTEAFF.

Regarding this clonotype: A single base separates this from a much larger clone, so it may be a read error. DNA for the CDR3: TGCGGTGCTAGACAGGGAGGGAGCACCGGGGAGCTGTTTTTT. Amino acid sequence: CGARQGGSTGELFF. The rearrangement uses TRBV20-1 and TRBJ2-2; TRBD1 or TRBD2 may be the D gene (7 bases each). Germline CDR1 and CDR2: DFQATT and SNEGSKA (reference sequence). The CDR3 consists of 14 residues.

This clonotype occurred a few times. The chain employs TRBV7-3 and TRBJ2-4, with TRBD1 identical over 11 bases. Germline V lookup: CDR1 SGHTA, CDR2 FQGTGA. This CDR3 comprises 17 residues. V was clipped by 0 bases and J by 4 bases; unmatched bases: 5. The CDR3 sequence is CASSLTGDRGWKNIQYF. CDR3 nucleotides: TGTGCCAGCAGCTTAACGGGGGACAGGGGGTGGAAAAACATTCAGTACTTC.

The gene calls are TRBV6-1 and TRBJ2-1, with D maybe TRBD1 (6 bases). The V end lost 6 bases, the J end lost 7 bases, and 19 bases lay between the germline ends. CDR1 and CDR2 (germline): MNHNS, SASEGT. This CDR3 region has 15 residues. The CDR3 here is CASSRQDMRENEQFF. The CDR3 coding sequence is TGTGCCAGCAGCCGACAGGATATGAGGGAGAATGAGCAGTTCTTC.